The rows below give T cell receptor beta chains drawn from one sample of a study of blood T cell repertoires in COVID-19. Data came from immunoSEQ multiplex PCR; TCRdb stores just in-frame clones and leaves some out. Among some 120,000 clones listed, more than 75% were seen once. Sequencing used peripheral blood. These TCRs come from a man aged 45 to 65 with acute or convalescent COVID-19. Both conserved end residues are part of each CDR3. A D gene is named only where the DNA matches it firmly. Rows give clone size only sometimes, using once, few, many, or a class for an expanded clone.

cdr3_nt,cdr3_aa,v_call,d_call,clone_size,j_call,cdr3_length
TGTGCCAGCAGCCGATTGGTAGACACTGAAGCTTTCTTT,CASSRLVDTEAFF,TRBV3-1/TRBV3-2,.,.,TRBJ1-1,13
TGTGCCAGCAGCTTACACGTAGGGGGAATTTCCTCTGGGGCCAACGTCCTGACTTTC,CASSLHVGGISSGANVLTF,TRBV11-2,.,.,TRBJ2-6,19
TGTGCCAGTACCCCCAGGGACGGACTAGCGGGTAACGAGCAGTACTTC,CASTPRDGLAGNEQYF,TRBV19,TRBD2,.,TRBJ2-7,16
TGTGCCATCAGTGAGGGACTAGCGGGAGTGGTGTCCACCGGGGAGCTGTTTTTT,CAISEGLAGVVSTGELFF,TRBV10-3,TRBD2,.,TRBJ2-2,18
TGTGCCTGGAGTGCGATTCTTAGCGGGGGCCCCCACAATGAGCAGTTCTTC,CAWSAILSGGPHNEQFF,TRBV30,TRBD2,once,TRBJ2-1,17
TGTGCCAGCAGTTACGGAGGGGGCGCAGATACGCAGTATTTT,CASSYGGGADTQYF,TRBV6-2/TRBV6-3,.,.,TRBJ2-3,14
TGTGCCGGGGGACAGGGAAGCTACGAGCAGTACTTC,CAGGQGSYEQYF,TRBV30,TRBD1,.,TRBJ2-7,12
TGTGCCAGCAGTTCCGGGACTAGCAGACACAATGAGCAGTTCTTC,CASSSGTSRHNEQFF,TRBV6-5,TRBD2,.,TRBJ2-1,15
TGTGCCAGCAGCTTCTATAGCGGGATTGTCGATGAGCAGTTCTTC,CASSFYSGIVDEQFF,TRBV11-3,TRBD2,once,TRBJ2-1,15
TGTGCCAGTAGTATGGAGCGGGAGAGGTCGGGGCAGTTCTTC,CASSMERERSGQFF,TRBV19,TRBD2,.,TRBJ2-1,14
TGTGCCAGCATCTCGGACACTGAAGCTTTCTTT,CASISDTEAFF,TRBV5-6,.,.,TRBJ1-1,11
TGTGCCAGCAACGGGCCTGAGCGGGAAAAACTGTTTTTT,CASNGPEREKLFF,TRBV5-4,.,once,TRBJ1-4,13
TGCGCCAGCAGCCAAGAGCTTGGGCAGGGATTCACTGAAGCTTTCTTT,CASSQELGQGFTEAFF,TRBV4-3,.,.,TRBJ1-1,16
TGTGCCAGCAGCTTAGTTGCTGGGGCCCTCTCCTACGAGCAGTACTTC,CASSLVAGALSYEQYF,TRBV7-2,.,.,TRBJ2-7,16
TGTGCCAGTACTCCTCAGGGATTTCAGCCCCAGCATTTT,CASTPQGFQPQHF,TRBV19,.,.,TRBJ1-5,13
TGTGCCAGCAGACATCAGGGGGGTTCCGGCTACACCTTC,CASRHQGGSGYTF,TRBV3-1/TRBV3-2,TRBD1,.,TRBJ1-2,13
TGTGCCAGCAGTTACGCCGGTCCTCGGGAGACCCAGTACTTC,CASSYAGPRETQYF,TRBV6-6,.,few,TRBJ2-5,14
TGTGCCAGCAGCCCCAGCAATGAGCAGTTCTTC,CASSPSNEQFF,TRBV5-5,.,.,TRBJ2-1,11
TGCGCCAGCGAGGGACTAGCGGGAGTGGGGAATGAGCAGTTCTTC,CASEGLAGVGNEQFF,TRBV5-1,TRBD2,.,TRBJ2-1,15
TGTGCCAGCAGTGAATGGCCCGGGGGAAACACCATATATTTT,CASSEWPGGNTIYF,TRBV2,.,.,TRBJ1-3,14
TGCGCCAGCAGCTTGGACAGGGGTAACACCGGGGAGCTGTTTTTT,CASSLDRGNTGELFF,TRBV5-1,TRBD1,.,TRBJ2-2,15
TGCAGTGCTGCCAGCGTTCTGGAGCAGTTCTTC,CSAASVLEQFF,TRBV20-1,.,.,TRBJ2-1,11
.,CASSSSGLAERGTQYF,TRBV6-2/TRBV6-3,.,.,TRBJ2-3,16
TGTGCCAGCAGCCACGCGGGAGAGCGTCGCGAGCAGTACTTC,CASSHAGERREQYF,TRBV3-1/TRBV3-2,TRBD2,.,TRBJ2-7,14
TGTGCCAGCAGTATCGTTACGGGGATGGGCGGATTCAACAATGAGCAGTTCTTC,CASSIVTGMGGFNNEQFF,TRBV27,.,.,TRBJ2-1,18
TGTGCCATCAGCCATCACCAGGTCGGTTATGGCTACACCTTC,CAISHHQVGYGYTF,TRBV10-3,.,.,TRBJ1-2,14
TGTGCCAGCACCCGGCGGGAGTCGTCAGATACGCAGTATTTT,CASTRRESSDTQYF,TRBV13,TRBD2,.,TRBJ2-3,14
TGTGCCAGCTCACCGGGAGGGCAGCTTTACAATGAGCAGTTCTTC,CASSPGGQLYNEQFF,TRBV18,TRBD2,.,TRBJ2-1,15
TGTGCCAGCAGGACTAGCGGGAGGCCCTACGAGCAGTACTTC,CASRTSGRPYEQYF,TRBV7-9,TRBD2,once,TRBJ2-7,14
TGTGCCAGCAGCTTGGACAGGCGGTCACCCCTCCACTTT,CASSLDRRSPLHF,TRBV5-6,.,.,TRBJ1-6,13
TGCGCCAGCAGTGGTCTGAGGGGGTCAGCAAATCAGCCCCAGCATTTT,CASSGLRGSANQPQHF,TRBV10-2,.,.,TRBJ1-5,16
TGCGCCAGCAGCCAGAGGGCCGACTCCTACAATGAGCAGTTCTTC,CASSQRADSYNEQFF,TRBV4-1,.,.,TRBJ2-1,15
TGTGCCAGCAGTTGGGACAGGGAAGGCACTGAAGCTTTCTTT,CASSWDREGTEAFF,TRBV6-5,TRBD1,once,TRBJ1-1,14
TGCGCCAGCAGCCAAGATCCGGGAACTGTGCGCAATCAGCCCCAGCATTTT,CASSQDPGTVRNQPQHF,TRBV4-1,.,few,TRBJ1-5,17
TGTGCCAGCAGCGCCTCGGGACTAGCGGGACCCAATGAGCAGTTCTTC,CASSASGLAGPNEQFF,TRBV9,TRBD2,.,TRBJ2-1,16
TGTGCCTGGATGTGGGGGGTGGACACTGAAGCTTTCTTT,CAWMWGVDTEAFF,TRBV30,.,.,TRBJ1-1,13
TGCGCCAGCAGCCCGGAGGGCGGAAACACTGAAGCTTTCTTT,CASSPEGGNTEAFF,TRBV5-1,.,once,TRBJ1-1,14
TGTGCCAGCAGCCAAACGGTCAGGGGCAGGTCACCCCTCCACTTT,CASSQTVRGRSPLHF,TRBV3-1/TRBV3-2,.,few,TRBJ1-6,15
TGTGCCAGCAGCCAAGATGGGGAGTTAAAGACTGAAGCTTTCTTT,CASSQDGELKTEAFF,TRBV3-1/TRBV3-2,.,once,TRBJ1-1,15